One sample yielded the 8 T cell receptor beta chains listed below, sequenced in a study of blood T cell repertoires in COVID-19. Profiling relied on immunoSEQ multiplex PCR, and the TCRdb table lists in-frame clones only, not all of them. This sample has fewer than 700,000 clones; approximately 88% occur once, and the top ten carry less than 9.5%. Source material: peripheral blood. The receptors stem from a woman aged 45-59 years with COVID-19, enrolled during active disease.

This clone appeared a single time. V usage is TRBV3-1 (or the pseudogene TRBV3-2) and J usage is TRBJ1-2, with 7 bases identical to TRBD1. The CDR3 is made up of 17 amino acids. Germline V gene sequence: CDR1 LGHDT, CDR2 YNNKEL (reference sequence). J was trimmed by 1 base and V by 0 bases; bases with no gene match: 8. The CDR3 reads CASSQDGAGGRNYGYTF. The CDR3 nucleotides read TGTGCCAGCAGCCAAGATGGGGCAGGGGGACGTAACTATGGCTACACCTTC.

This clone was seen a single time. V usage is TRBV14 and J usage is TRBJ1-2; possibly TRBD1 for D (5 bases). The CDR3 has 15 amino acids. CDR1 SGHDN and CDR2 FVKESK come from the germline V gene. Deletions cut 0 bases from V and 5 bases from J, with 13 bases between. The CDR3 region is CASSQEGGREYGYTF. Here the CDR3 DNA reads TGTGCCAGCAGCCAAGAGGGTGGCAGGGAATATGGCTACACCTTC.

CDR3: CASSPSSSTPSTEAFF. The CDR3 nucleotides are TGTGCCAGCTCACCATCGTCCTCGACACCCAGCACTGAAGCTTTCTTT. The chain combines TRBV18 with TRBJ1-1; D is ambiguous. V dropped 2 bases and J dropped 4 bases, with 17 bases sitting between them. The germline gives CDR1 KGHSH, CDR2 LQKENI. This CDR3 comprises 16 residues.

The chain uses TRBV28 and TRBJ2-7; 8 bases are a match to TRBD2. V gave up 1 base and J gave up 3 bases; unmatched junction bases: 2. The CDR3 runs 14 residues. The germline V gene encodes CDR1 MDHEN and CDR2 SYDVKM. CDR3 sequence: CASSLSGGDYEQYF. The CDR3 nucleotides read TGTGCCAGCAGTTTATCGGGAGGGGACTACGAGCAGTACTTC.

This chain joins TRBV5-1 and TRBJ2-7; 11 nucleotides line up with TRBD1. The junction had 1 base not matched to a gene; V was cut back by 2 bases and J by 3 bases. This CDR3 comprises 14 residues. Germline V CDR1 and CDR2: SGHRS, YFSETQ. CDR3 sequence reads: CASSFGTGGYEQYF. The CDR3 DNA reads TGCGCCAGCAGCTTCGGGACAGGGGGCTACGAGCAGTACTTC.

This chain joins TRBV4-1 and TRBJ2-7; D is undetermined. V was shortened by 0 bases and J by 6 bases, with 6 bases between the two germline ends. CDR3 size: 12 residues. Germline V lookup: CDR1 MGHRA, CDR2 YSYEKL. The CDR3 reads CASSQDWSEQYF. The CDR3 coding sequence is TGCGCCAGCAGCCAAGATTGGAGCGAGCAGTACTTC.

This clone has more than one count but fewer than ten. The chain employs TRBV19 and TRBJ1-5; unclear D gene. The CDR3 runs 14 residues. Germline V gives CDR1 LNHDA, CDR2 SQIVND (reference sequence). Trimming left V 0 bases short and J 5 bases short, with 8 bases between. Here the CDR3 DNA reads TGTGCCAGTAGTATAGAGGGCGGGGATCAGCCCCAGCATTTT. As protein: CASSIEGGDQPQHF.

The rearrangement uses TRBV6-5 and TRBJ2-7; maybe TRBD1 (5 bases). V was pared by 5 bases and J by 3 bases, with 11 bases between. Germline values: CDR1 MNHEY, CDR2 SVGAGI. The CDR3 is 13 residues long. This CDR3 reads CASSMTEFYEQYF. The CDR3 DNA sequence: TGTGCCAGCAGTATGACAGAGTTCTACGAGCAGTACTTC.